Below, one T cell receptor (beta chain) is given with its context. The CDR3 contains 13 residues. With 4 bases clipped from V and 5 bases from J, the junction kept 3 bases outside the gene matches. CDR1 and CDR2 from the germline V gene are SGHTA and FQGTGA. The sample is drawn from a study of early T cells in non-severe SARS-CoV-2 infection. TCRdb reanalysed the 5' RACE reads using MiXCR and keeps one entry per CDR3 protein. The table lists 63,000 or so distinct CDR3 sequences, about 11% of them singletons. The sequence was obtained from an adult who was a healthcare worker with PCR-confirmed SARS-CoV-2 infection or an uninfected control (not recorded which). J is TRBJ1-1 and V is TRBV7-3, with 8 positions matching TRBD1. What was sequenced was whole blood. The CDR3 sequence: CASSSQGGTEAFF. DNA of the CDR3: TGTGCCAGCAGCTCACAGGGGGGGACTGAAGCTTTCTTT.